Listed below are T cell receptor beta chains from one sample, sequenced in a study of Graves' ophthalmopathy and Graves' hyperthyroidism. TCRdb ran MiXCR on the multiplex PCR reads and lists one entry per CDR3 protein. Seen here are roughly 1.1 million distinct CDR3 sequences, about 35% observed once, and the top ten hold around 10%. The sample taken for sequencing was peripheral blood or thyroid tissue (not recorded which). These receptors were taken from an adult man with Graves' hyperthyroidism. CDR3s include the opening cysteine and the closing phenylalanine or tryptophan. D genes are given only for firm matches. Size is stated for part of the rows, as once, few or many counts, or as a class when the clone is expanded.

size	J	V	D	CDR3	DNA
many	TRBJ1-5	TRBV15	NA	CATSNGEWPQHF	TGTGCCACCAGCAACGGCGAATGGCCCCAGCATTTT
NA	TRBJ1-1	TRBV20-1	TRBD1	CSAHLGQVGAFF	TGCAGTGCTCACCTCGGACAGGTGGGAGCTTTCTTT
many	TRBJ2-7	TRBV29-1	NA	CSVEDPTQGYEQYF	TGCAGCGTTGAAGATCCCACGCAGGGCTACGAGCAGTACTTC
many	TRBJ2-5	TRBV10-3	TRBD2	CAISGLASRETQYF	TGTGCCATCAGTGGACTAGCGAGTAGGGAGACCCAGTACTTC
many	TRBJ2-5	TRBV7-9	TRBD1	CASSQFTGDTQYF	TGTGCCAGCAGCCAGTTTACAGGGGACACCCAGTACTTC
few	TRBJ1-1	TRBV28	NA	CASSFGGNEAFF	TGTGCCAGCAGTTTTGGGGGAAACGAAGCTTTCTTT
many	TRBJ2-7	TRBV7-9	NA	CASSLAGLSGTGYEQYF	TGTGCCAGCAGCTTAGCCGGTTTATCGGGAACGGGGTACGAGCAGTACTTC
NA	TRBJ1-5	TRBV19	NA	CASSRREGINQPQHF	TGTGCCAGTAGTAGGAGGGAGGGGATCAATCAGCCCCAGCATTTT
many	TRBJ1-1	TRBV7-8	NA	CASSPMGIQGGTEAFF	TGTGCCAGCAGCCCAATGGGAATACAGGGAGGTACTGAAGCTTTCTTT
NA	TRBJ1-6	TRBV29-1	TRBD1	CSASRTGGSSYNSPLHF	TGCAGTGCTAGCCGAACAGGGGGAAGCTCCTATAATTCACCCCTCCACTTT
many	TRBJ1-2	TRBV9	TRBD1	CASSVDRGVGGYTF	TGTGCCAGCAGCGTTGACAGGGGTGTGGGTGGCTACACCTTC
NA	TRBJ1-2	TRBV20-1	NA	CSARDDRRRGNFGYTF	TGCAGTGCTAGAGACGACCGACGGCGGGGGAACTTTGGCTACACCTTC
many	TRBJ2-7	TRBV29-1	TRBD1	CSVEDRSGQGFSYEQYF	TGCAGCGTTGAAGATCGTTCGGGACAGGGTTTCTCCTACGAGCAGTACTTC
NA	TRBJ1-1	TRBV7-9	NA	CASSVEEVAGNTEAFF	TGTGCCAGCAGCGTTGAAGAAGTTGCCGGAAACACTGAAGCTTTCTTT
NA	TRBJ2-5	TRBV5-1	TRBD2	CASSFLGLETETQYF	TGCGCCAGCAGCTTCCTAGGACTAGAAACGGAGACCCAGTACTTC
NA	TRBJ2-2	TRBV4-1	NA	CASSQGRGFTGELFF	TGCGCCAGCAGCCAAGGACGAGGATTCACCGGGGAGCTGTTTTTT
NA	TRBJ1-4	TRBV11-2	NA	CASSPHNGGNEKLLF	TGTGCCAGCAGCCCCCACAACGGGGGTAATGAAAAACTGCTTTTT
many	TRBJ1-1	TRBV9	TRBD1	CASSADRGPVNTEAFF	TGTGCCAGCAGCGCAGACAGGGGGCCCGTGAACACTGAAGCTTTCTTT
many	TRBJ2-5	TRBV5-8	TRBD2	CASSRGSGGETQYF	TGTGCCAGCAGCCGGGGATCCGGGGGGGAGACCCAGTACTTC